Shown below are 14 T cell receptor beta chains from a single sample sequenced in a study of T cell responses to AZD1222 COVID-19 vaccine. Here immunoSEQ multiplex PCR was the method, and the copy in TCRdb shows in-frame clones only, minus some. The sample yields around 95,000 clones, nearly 95% seen once. Source: peripheral blood, taken on day 0 of AZD1222 vaccination. Source of these receptors: an adult in good health.

This clone was seen only once. V and J are TRBV11-3 and TRBJ2-3, with 7 bases aligning to TRBD2. CDR1 is SGHNT, CDR2 YENEEA, per germline. This CDR3 spans 16 amino acids. The J segment lost 4 bases and the V segment lost 3 bases, leaving 10 bases of the junction unmatched. For the CDR3, the DNA is TGTGCCAGCAGCTTGGACGCGGGAGAAGGTTCAGATACGCAGTATTTT. Encoded protein: CASSLDAGEGSDTQYF.

CDR3 residues: CASSWDISSYEQYF. CDR3 DNA sequence: TGCGCCAGCAGCTGGGACATTAGCTCCTACGAGCAGTACTTC. This chain connects TRBV5-1 to TRBJ2-7; maybe TRBD1 (6 bases). The ends were cut back, 3 bases at V and 0 bases at J, with 10 bases in the middle. CDR3 length: 14 amino acids. Germline assignment: CDR1 SGHRS and CDR2 YFSETQ.

This clone is a singleton in its sample. V and J are TRBV13 and TRBJ2-2; 11 nucleotides line up with TRBD2. CDR3 length equals 15 residues. With 5 bases clipped from V and 6 bases from J, the junction kept 5 bases outside the gene matches. CDR1 and CDR2 (germline): PRHDT, FYEKMQ (reference sequence). CDR3 sequence (DNA): TGTGCCAGCAGCCTTAGCGGGAGGGCCGCCGGGGAGCTGTTTTTT. Translation: CASSLSGRAAGELFF.

The chain recombines TRBV5-5 with TRBJ2-2; the D gene is possibly TRBD2 (5 bases). Between the trimmed V and J ends, which lost 0 bases and 4 bases, there was a span of 10 bases. Germline loops: CDR1 SGHKS, CDR2 YYEKEE (reference sequence). The CDR3 spans 15 residues. CDR3 sequence (DNA): TGTGCCAGCAGCTTGGGTCTAGCCCCCACCGGGGAGCTGTTTTTT. This gives the protein CASSLGLAPTGELFF.

V gene TRBV4-2 combines with J gene TRBJ2-7; possible D gene TRBD1, 5 bases. The CDR3 consists of 16 residues. Per germline, CDR1 LGHNA and CDR2 YNFKEQ. The V and J ends lost 3 bases and 0 bases respectively, with 15 bases between them. The CDR3 DNA reads as TGTGCCAGCAGCCAGGAAAGTCAGGGTTTCTCCTACGAGCAGTACTTC. Encoded protein: CASSQESQGFSYEQYF.

This chain joins TRBV18 and TRBJ2-1, with a weak D call TRBD2 (6 bases). CDR1 is KGHSH, CDR2 LQKENI, per germline. V was clipped by 1 base and J by 4 bases, with 14 bases between them. The length of the CDR3 is 16 residues. The CDR3 loop is CASSPLDGRLYNEQFF. The CDR3 DNA reads TGTGCCAGCTCACCACTGGACGGGAGACTGTACAATGAGCAGTTCTTC. Looking up the rest from reference TRBV18 and TRBJ2-1 gives the full variable domain: NAGVMQNPRHLVRRRGQEARLRCSPMKGHSHVYWYRQLPEEGLKFMVYLQKENIIDESGMPKERFSAEFPKEGPSILRIQQVVRGDSAAYFCASSPLDGRLYNEQFFGPGTRLTVL.

This clone has only one observation. V and J are TRBV18 and TRBJ2-2; the match to TRBD1 covers 9 bases. This CDR3 contains 15 residues. The V segment lost 6 bases and the J segment 0 bases; nucleotides outside the gene matches: 2. Germline V lookup: CDR1 KGHSH, CDR2 LQKENI. This chain's CDR3 is CASSGQGSNTGELFF. DNA for the CDR3: TGTGCCAGCTCCGGACAGGGGTCGAACACCGGGGAGCTGTTTTTT.

This clone was observed once. J is TRBJ2-2 and V is TRBV5-4; TRBD1 is a possible D gene (6 bases). Deletions cut 3 bases from V and 3 bases from J, with 15 bases between. The CDR3 loop spans 16 amino acids. Germline CDR1 and CDR2: SGHNT and YYREEE (reference sequence). The CDR3 DNA reads as TGTGCCAGCAGCTCTATCAGGGGAGTTGACACCGGGGAGCTGTTTTTT. As protein: CASSSIRGVDTGELFF.

The rearrangement joins TRBV11-3 to TRBJ2-3; the D gene is possibly TRBD2 (6 bases). There are 15 residues in the CDR3. Germline CDR1 and CDR2: SGHNT and YENEEA. Trimming removed 0 bases from V and 2 bases from J, with 9 bases in between. CDR3 protein: CASSLEGGSTDTQYF. CDR3 nucleotide sequence: TGTGCCAGCAGCTTAGAGGGAGGTTCCACAGATACGCAGTATTTT.

The chain uses TRBV7-9 and TRBJ2-7; the match to TRBD2 covers 9 bases. The CDR3 length is 15 residues. The germline gives CDR1 SEHNR, CDR2 FQNEAQ (reference sequence). V dropped 11 bases and J dropped 7; count of bases not matched to a gene: 18. CDR3 DNA sequence: TGTGCCCTTGATCGGATGGCTAGCGGGACTCCGGAGCAGTACTTC. Protein: CALDRMASGTPEQYF.

In this sample, this clone turned up once. This sequence joins TRBV6-5 and TRBJ2-7; TRBD2 agrees at 7 bases. Germline trimming cut 0 bases from V and 6 bases from J; bases unmatched to any gene: 11. The CDR3 totals 16 residues. CDR1 and CDR2 from the germline V gene are MNHEY and SVGAGI. In DNA, the CDR3 is TGTGCCAGCAGTTACTCGGGCGGGGGAGGTAGTTTCGAGCAGTACTTC. This translates into CASSYSGGGGSFEQYF.

This chain uses TRBV12-5 with TRBJ1-1; D is undetermined. This CDR3 is 12 amino acids long. Germline assignment: CDR1 LGHNT and CDR2 FRNRAP. Trimming removed 1 base from V and 5 bases from J, with 5 bases in between. DNA for the CDR3: TGTGCTAGTGGTTTGGGATGGACTGAAGCTTTCTTT. This gives the protein CASGLGWTEAFF.

V usage is TRBV7-9 and J usage is TRBJ1-1; D not resolved. Looked up from germline, CDR1 is SEHNR and CDR2 is FQNEAQ (reference sequence). CDR3 length: 14 amino acids. The V and J ends lost 5 bases and 1 base respectively, with 11 bases between them. The CDR3, as DNA: TGTGCCAGCAGCCCGGTTCTCGGGAACACTGAAGCTTTCTTT. Translated, it gives CASSPVLGNTEAFF.

This sequence joins TRBV6-5 and TRBJ2-7; D is possibly TRBD1 or TRBD2 (5 bases each). Trimming took off 6 bases at V and 3 bases at J, with 12 bases between the two ends. CDR1 is MNHEY, CDR2 SVGAGI, per germline. This CDR3 is built from 13 residues. The CDR3 spells CASSYGTFYEQYF. CDR3 DNA sequence: TGTGCCAGCAGCTACGGGACCTTCTACGAGCAGTACTTC.